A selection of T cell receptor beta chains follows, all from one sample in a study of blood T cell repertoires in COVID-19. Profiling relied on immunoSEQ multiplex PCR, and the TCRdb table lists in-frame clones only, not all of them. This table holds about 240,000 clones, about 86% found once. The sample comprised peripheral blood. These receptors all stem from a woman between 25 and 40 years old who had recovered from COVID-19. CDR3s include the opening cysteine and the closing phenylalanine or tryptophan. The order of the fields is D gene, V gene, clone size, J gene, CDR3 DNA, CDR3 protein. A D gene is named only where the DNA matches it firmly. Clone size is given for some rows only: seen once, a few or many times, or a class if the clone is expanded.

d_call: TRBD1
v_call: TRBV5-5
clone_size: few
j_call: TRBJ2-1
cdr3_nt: TGTGCCAGCAGCTTGGTTGGACAGGGGAAGGTAGCGGAGCAGTTCTTC
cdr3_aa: CASSLVGQGKVAEQFF

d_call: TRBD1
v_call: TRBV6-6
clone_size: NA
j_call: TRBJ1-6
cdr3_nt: TGTGCCAGCAGCTTAGGGGGCGCATACTATAATTCACCCCTCCACTTT
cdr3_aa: CASSLGGAYYNSPLHF

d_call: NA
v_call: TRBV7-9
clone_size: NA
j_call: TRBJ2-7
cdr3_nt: TGTGCCAGCAGCTTGAGCGTAGAAGACGAGCAGTACTTC
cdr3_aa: CASSLSVEDEQYF

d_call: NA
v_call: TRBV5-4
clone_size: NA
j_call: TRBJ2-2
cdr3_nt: TGTGCCAGCAGCAAAGGAGACTGGGACACCGGGGAGCTGTTTTTT
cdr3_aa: CASSKGDWDTGELFF

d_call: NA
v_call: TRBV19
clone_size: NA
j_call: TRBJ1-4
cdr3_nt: TGTGCCAGTAGTACGGCCGAAAGGCGGGGTGAAAAACTGTTTTTT
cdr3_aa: CASSTAERRGEKLFF

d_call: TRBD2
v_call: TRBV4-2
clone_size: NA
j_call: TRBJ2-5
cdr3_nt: TGTGCCAGCAGCCGCCGACTAGCGGGGCTGGAGGAGACCCAGTACTTC
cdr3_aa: CASSRRLAGLEETQYF

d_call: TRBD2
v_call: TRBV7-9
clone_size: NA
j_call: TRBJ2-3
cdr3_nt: TGTGCCAGCAGCTTAGGTAGCGGGGTCACAGATACGCAGTATTTT
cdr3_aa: CASSLGSGVTDTQYF

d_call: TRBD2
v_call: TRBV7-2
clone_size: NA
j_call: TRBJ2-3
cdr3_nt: TGTGCCAGCGCCATCGGGGGGTCCTCAGATACGCAGTATTTT
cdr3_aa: CASAIGGSSDTQYF

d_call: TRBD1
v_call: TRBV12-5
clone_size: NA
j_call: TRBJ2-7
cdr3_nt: TGTGCTAGTGCCGGGGACAGATCGAGCGAGCAGTACTTC
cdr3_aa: CASAGDRSSEQYF

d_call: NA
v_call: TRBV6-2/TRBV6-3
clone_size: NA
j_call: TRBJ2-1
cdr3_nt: TGTGCCAGCAGTAGACCGCAGGGAGGTGGTGACAATGAGCAGTTCTTC
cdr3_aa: CASSRPQGGGDNEQFF

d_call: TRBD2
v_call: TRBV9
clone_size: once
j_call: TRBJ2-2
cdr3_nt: TGTGCCAGCAGCGTAGGTGGACTAGCGGGGGTGTTTGCCGGGGAGCTGTTTTTT
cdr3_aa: CASSVGGLAGVFAGELFF

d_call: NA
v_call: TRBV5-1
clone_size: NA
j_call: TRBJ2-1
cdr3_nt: TGCGCCAGCAGCCTAATGGGGGGTTCCTACAATGAGCAGTTCTTC
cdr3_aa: CASSLMGGSYNEQFF

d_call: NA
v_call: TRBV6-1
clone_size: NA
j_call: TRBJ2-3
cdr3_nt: TGTGCCAGCAGTGATTTGGGCACCCGCACAGATACGCAGTATTTT
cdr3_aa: CASSDLGTRTDTQYF

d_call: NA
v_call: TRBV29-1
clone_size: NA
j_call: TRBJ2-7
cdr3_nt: TGCAGCGTTGGTGGCAGGGCCTCCTACGAGCAGTACTTC
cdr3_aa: CSVGGRASYEQYF

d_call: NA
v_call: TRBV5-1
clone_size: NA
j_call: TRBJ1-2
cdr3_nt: TGCGCCAGCAGCTTGACAGGGTTGGACCGATCATACTATGGCTACACCTTC
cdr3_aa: CASSLTGLDRSYYGYTF

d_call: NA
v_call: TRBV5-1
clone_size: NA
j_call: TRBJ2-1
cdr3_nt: TGCGCCAGCAGCACGATGACAGCGAACGAGCAGTTCTTC
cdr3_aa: CASSTMTANEQFF